This entry features one T cell receptor (beta chain) sequence. These data originate in a study of blood T cell repertoires in COVID-19. Study background: From T cells, B-cell-depleted T cells, or PBMCs came the material, which was cDNA or gDNA.

Sequenced by immunoSEQ multiplex PCR; TCRdb stores in-frame clones only, minus some. The table records around 260,000 clones, 85% to 90% of them present only once. It was during active infection that Seattle patients were enrolled and then longitudinally followed. The sequenced sample consisted of peripheral blood. The TCR sequence derives from a woman aged 55-75 years with COVID-19, enrolled during active disease.

CDR3 in DNA: TGTGCCAGCAGTCGGGGGGGAGTTAATGAAAAACTGTTTTTT. It yields the protein CASSRGGVNEKLFF. The chain uses TRBV6-2 or TRBV6-3 and TRBJ1-4; tentatively, D is TRBD1 (5 bases). This CDR3 has 14 amino acids. V shed 5 bases and J shed 4 bases, with 11 bases lying between them. Germline V gene sequence: CDR1 MNHEY, CDR2 SVGEGT.